A single sample gave rise to the 14 T cell receptor beta chains below, sequenced in a study of shared clonotypes between healthy human individuals. The data were produced by immunoSEQ multiplex PCR, yet TCRdb's version contains in-frame clones alone and is incomplete. Here the sample spans about 750,000 clones, about 92% being singletons. It was CD45RO-negative cells, positively selected for CCR7, that made up naive CD8 cells, with terminally differentiated effector memory CD45RA+ cells excluded. Sequencing input: naive CD8+ T cells sorted from blood. Receptor source: a man under 40 in good health.

The V call is TRBV28, the J call TRBJ1-4; TRBD1 matches 7 bases. CDR1 is MDHEN and CDR2 is SYDVKM in the germline V gene. This CDR3 spans 18 amino acids. V trimming: 0 bases; J trimming: 3 bases; junction bases outside the gene matches: 10. In nucleotides, the CDR3 is TGTGCCAGCAGTTTATGGCGGGACAGAGGTTTTTCTAATGAAAAACTGTTTTTT. This gives the protein CASSLWRDRGFSNEKLFF.

V gene TRBV27 combines with J gene TRBJ2-7; TRBD2 matches 8 bases. Germline V gives CDR1 MNHEY, CDR2 SMNVEV (reference sequence). The CDR3 has 14 residues. With V trimmed by 2 bases and J by 6 bases, 6 bases remained unmatched. The CDR3 sequence: CASSLVAGRVEQYF. CDR3 DNA: TGTGCCAGCAGTTTAGTAGCGGGAAGGGTCGAGCAGTACTTC.

V and J are TRBV6-4 and TRBJ2-2; no clear D. V lost 2 bases and J lost 5, with 12 bases in between. CDR1 MRHNA and CDR2 SNTAGT come from the germline V gene. This CDR3 contains 15 residues. The CDR3 DNA reads as TGTGCCAGCAGTGACCCTAACGGGCATACCGGGGAGCTGTTTTTT. Translating it yields CASSDPNGHTGELFF.

V usage is TRBV11-2 and J usage is TRBJ2-5, with D possibly being TRBD1 (5 bases). The ends were cut back, 1 base at V and 6 bases at J, with 12 bases in the middle. CDR3 length: 14 amino acids. Germline V gene lookup returns CDR1 SGHAT and CDR2 FQNNGV. As DNA, the CDR3 is TGTGCCAGCAGCTTAGGGCAGGGTGTAAAGACCCAGTACTTC. Translating gives CASSLGQGVKTQYF.

The chain carries TRBV2 and TRBJ1-1; D gene unclear. The ends were cut back, 9 bases at V and 3 bases at J, with 8 bases in the middle. The CDR3 consists of 11 residues. Germline CDR1 reads SNHLY; CDR2 reads FYNNEI. The CDR3 loop reads CASVADTEAFF. CDR3 sequence (DNA): TGTGCCAGTGTTGCCGACACTGAAGCTTTCTTT.

The chain links TRBV7-9 to TRBJ2-5; no reliable D call. V was trimmed by 6 bases and J by 2 bases, leaving 10 bases between them. Germline V gene data show CDR1 as SEHNR and CDR2 as FQNEAQ (reference sequence). The CDR3 has 13 residues. CDR3 bases: TGTGCCAGCAGGGTACTACCACAAGAGACCCAGTACTTC. It specifies CASRVLPQETQYF.

This clone showed up just once. The chain carries TRBV6-4 and TRBJ2-5, with D perhaps matching TRBD2 (5 bases). The germline V and J ends were trimmed by 7 bases and 8 bases, with 20 bases remaining between them. The CDR3 is 14 amino acids. Germline CDR1 is MRHNA and CDR2 is SNTAGT. The CDR3 here is CASTRSSQGGTQYF. The CDR3 DNA reads TGTGCCAGCACCCGAAGTAGCCAAGGAGGAACCCAGTACTTC.

The V gene is TRBV11-2, the J gene TRBJ2-3; D is tentatively TRBD1 or TRBD2 (5 bases each). CDR1 SGHAT and CDR2 FQNNGV come from the germline V gene. The CDR3 sequence is 16 residues long. Trimming pared 5 bases from V and 2 bases from J, leaving 17 bases between. The CDR3 protein is CASSPGDPIPTDTQYF. The CDR3 nucleotides read TGTGCCAGCAGCCCCGGGGACCCCATACCCACAGATACGCAGTATTTT.

In DNA form, the CDR3 reads TGTGCCAGCAGTTTATTGCTTGGGCCGTCCGCGGGTACGGACTACGAGCAGTACTTC. Protein sequence: CASSLLLGPSAGTDYEQYF. The gene calls are TRBV27 and TRBJ2-7; D perhaps matches TRBD2 (5 bases). V was shortened by 1 base and J by 3 bases, with 25 bases between the two germline ends. CDR3 length equals 19 residues. CDR1 and CDR2 (germline): MNHEY, SMNVEV (reference sequence).

This clone occurred once. This chain joins TRBV7-8 and TRBJ2-7; 11 nucleotides align to TRBD2. CDR3 size: 15 residues. The germline CDR1 and CDR2 sequences are SGHVS and FQNEAQ. The V and J ends lost 4 bases and 4 bases, in that order; junction bases with no gene match: 6. The DNA for the CDR3 is TGTGCCAGCAGCTCGACTAGCGGGACTTCATACGAGCAGTACTTC. It translates to CASSSTSGTSYEQYF.

This clone was observed a few times. The chain employs TRBV10-1 and TRBJ2-7; D unclear. Deletions cut 2 bases from V and 0 bases from J, with 5 bases between. There are 13 residues in the CDR3. From germline, CDR1 is WNHNN and CDR2 SYGVQD (reference sequence). CDR3 DNA sequence: TGCGCCAGCAGTGAGATGAGCTCCTACGAGCAGTACTTC. This gives the protein CASSEMSSYEQYF.

The CDR3 DNA reads TGTGCCAGCAGCAAAGGAGGGCCCGTGCGGAGGGCCCAGTACTTC. Protein: CASSKGGPVRRAQYF. The rearrangement uses TRBV21-1 and TRBJ2-5; the table's TRBD2 call for D was not verified on the DNA. TRBV21-1 counts as a pseudogene. The CDR3 consists of 15 residues.

In this sample, this clone turned up once. V and J are TRBV9 and TRBJ2-7; D is unresolved. V was cut by 0 bases and J by 5 bases, with 18 bases left in between. The CDR3 spans 16 residues. The germline V gene has CDR1 SGDLS and CDR2 YYNGEE. The CDR3: CASSVASDVRDHEQYF. The DNA for the CDR3 is TGTGCCAGCAGCGTAGCGAGTGACGTCCGCGACCACGAGCAGTACTTC.

This chain links TRBV4-1 with TRBJ1-1; D may be TRBD1 (6 bases). With 2 bases removed from V and 0 bases from J, the gap between germline ends came to 16 bases. This CDR3 has 17 amino acids. Germline V gene sequence: CDR1 MGHRA, CDR2 YSYEKL. DNA for the CDR3: TGCGCCAGCAGCCAAAGGGGCGCCGGGGGCGTGAACACTGAAGCTTTCTTT. Protein product: CASSQRGAGGVNTEAFF.